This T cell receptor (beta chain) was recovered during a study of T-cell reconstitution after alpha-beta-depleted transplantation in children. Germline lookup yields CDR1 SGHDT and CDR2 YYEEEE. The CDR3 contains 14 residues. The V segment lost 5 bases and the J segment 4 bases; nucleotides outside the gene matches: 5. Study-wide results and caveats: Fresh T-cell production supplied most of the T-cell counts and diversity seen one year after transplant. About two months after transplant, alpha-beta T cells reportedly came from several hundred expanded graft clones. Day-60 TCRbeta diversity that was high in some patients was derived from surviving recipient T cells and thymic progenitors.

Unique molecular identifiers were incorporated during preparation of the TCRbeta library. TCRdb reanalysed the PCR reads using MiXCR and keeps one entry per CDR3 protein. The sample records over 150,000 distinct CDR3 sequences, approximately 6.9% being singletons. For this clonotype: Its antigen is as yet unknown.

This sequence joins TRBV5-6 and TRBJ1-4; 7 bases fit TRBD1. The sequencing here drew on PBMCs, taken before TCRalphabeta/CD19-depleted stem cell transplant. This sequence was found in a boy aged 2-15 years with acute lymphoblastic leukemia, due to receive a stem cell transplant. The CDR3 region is CASSRDSRNEKLFF. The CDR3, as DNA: TGTGCCAGCAGTAGGGACAGCCGTAATGAAAAACTGTTTTTT.